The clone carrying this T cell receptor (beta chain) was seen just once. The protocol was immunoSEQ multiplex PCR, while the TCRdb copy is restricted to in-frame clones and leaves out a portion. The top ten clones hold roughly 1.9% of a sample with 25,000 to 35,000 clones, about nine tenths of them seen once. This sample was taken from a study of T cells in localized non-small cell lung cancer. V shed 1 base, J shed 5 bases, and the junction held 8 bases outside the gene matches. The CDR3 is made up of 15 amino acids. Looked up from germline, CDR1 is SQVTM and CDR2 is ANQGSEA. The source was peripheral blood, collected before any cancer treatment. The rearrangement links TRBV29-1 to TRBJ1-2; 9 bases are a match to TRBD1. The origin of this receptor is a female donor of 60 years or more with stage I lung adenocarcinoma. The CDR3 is CSVEGGQGEGYGYTF. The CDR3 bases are TGCAGCGTTGAAGGGGGACAGGGAGAAGGATATGGCTACACCTTC.